Listed below are T cell receptor beta chains from one sample, sequenced in a study of T cell responses to AZD1222 COVID-19 vaccine. Assay used: immunoSEQ multiplex PCR; TCRdb lists only in-frame clones, some missing. Of roughly 120,000 clones in the sample, approximately 94% were seen once. The source was peripheral blood, collected 28 days after the second AZD1222 dose. Source of these receptors: an adult who received the AZD1222 COVID-19 vaccine. CDR3s include the opening cysteine and the closing phenylalanine or tryptophan. Each record gives: V gene, J gene, clone size, D gene, CDR3 protein, CDR3 DNA. A D gene is named only where the DNA matches it firmly. Clone size is shown for a subset of rows, as once, few, many or a class of expanded clone.

TRBV6-5	TRBJ1-6	NA	NA	CASSYYEGEPLHF	TGTGCCAGCAGTTACTATGAGGGTGAACCCCTCCACTTT
TRBV7-8	TRBJ1-1	NA	TRBD1	CASSRGRAGTGPMSTEAFF	TGTGCCAGCAGCCGAGGCAGAGCCGGGACAGGGCCCATGAGCACTGAAGCTTTCTTT
TRBV5-8	TRBJ2-2	NA	NA	CASSLGQPNTGELFF	TGTGCCAGCAGCTTGGGACAGCCGAACACCGGGGAGCTGTTTTTT
TRBV6-4	TRBJ2-3	NA	TRBD2	CASSVLGGVADTQYF	TGTGCCAGCAGTGTACTCGGGGGGGTAGCAGATACGCAGTATTTT
TRBV7-8	TRBJ1-1	NA	NA	CASSRLGTEAFF	TGTGCCAGCAGCCGTCTTGGGACTGAAGCTTTCTTT
TRBV3-1/TRBV3-2	TRBJ2-5	NA	TRBD2	CASSLLEGGAQETQYF	TGTGCCAGCAGCCTTCTTGAGGGAGGGGCCCAAGAGACCCAGTACTTC
TRBV19	TRBJ1-2	NA	NA	CASTGIGYGYTF	TGTGCCAGTACAGGGATTGGGTATGGCTACACCTTC
TRBV25-1	TRBJ2-6	NA	TRBD1	CASSEPQGAGANVLTF	TGTGCCAGCAGTGAACCTCAGGGGGCTGGGGCCAACGTCCTGACTTTC
TRBV6-5	TRBJ1-1	NA	TRBD1	CASSLQGDTEAFF	TGTGCCAGCAGCCTACAGGGGGACACTGAAGCTTTCTTT
TRBV2	TRBJ2-3	NA	TRBD1	CASSEVTGVNTDTQYF	TGTGCCAGCAGTGAAGTGACAGGGGTCAACACAGATACGCAGTATTTT
TRBV4-1	TRBJ2-1	NA	TRBD2	CASSLLPGLAGGGFYNEQFF	TGCGCCAGCAGCCTTTTGCCGGGACTAGCGGGGGGCGGATTTTACAATGAGCAGTTCTTC
TRBV6-4	TRBJ2-3	NA	NA	CASSDSSSDTQYF	TGTGCCAGCAGTGACTCGTCTTCGGATACGCAGTATTTT
TRBV29-1	TRBJ1-1	once	NA	CSVVQNAPMNTEAFF	TGCAGCGTTGTACAGAACGCTCCTATGAACACTGAAGCTTTCTTT
TRBV27	TRBJ1-5	NA	TRBD1	CASRTGTASNQPQHF	TGTGCCAGCAGGACCGGGACAGCCAGCAATCAGCCCCAGCATTTT
TRBV6-4	TRBJ1-4	NA	NA	CASSGRLTRDKNEKLFF	TGTGCCAGCAGTGGAAGACTAACTCGGGACAAAAATGAAAAACTGTTTTTT
TRBV4-1	TRBJ1-1	NA	TRBD1	CASSQDRMTGTGDHEAFF	TGCGCCAGCAGCCAAGATAGAATGACCGGGACAGGGGACCATGAAGCTTTCTTT
TRBV6-5	TRBJ1-2	NA	TRBD1	CASSYSRTGGTYGYTF	TGTGCCAGCAGTTACTCGCGGACAGGGGGGACATATGGCTACACCTTC
TRBV12-3/TRBV12-4	TRBJ1-1	NA	NA	CASRGTAEAFF	TGTGCCAGCAGGGGGACGGCTGAAGCTTTCTTT
TRBV12-3/TRBV12-4	TRBJ1-4	NA	NA	CASSFAGRNLFF	TGTGCCAGCAGCTTCGCAGGGAGGAATCTGTTTTTT
TRBV5-1	TRBJ1-3	NA	TRBD1	CASSSGQGGGNTIYF	TGCGCCAGCAGCTCCGGACAGGGAGGTGGAAACACCATATATTTT
TRBV7-9	TRBJ2-1	NA	TRBD2	CASSFLAGVKPEQFF	TGTGCCAGCAGCTTCCTAGCGGGGGTGAAACCTGAGCAGTTCTTC
TRBV9	TRBJ1-4	NA	TRBD1	CASSPRQGGSEKLFF	TGTGCCAGCAGCCCGCGACAGGGAGGGTCTGAAAAACTGTTTTTT
TRBV7-2	TRBJ2-3	NA	NA	CASSLPVTDTQYF	TGTGCCAGCAGCTTACCGGTCACAGATACGCAGTATTTT
TRBV4-2	TRBJ2-1	NA	NA	CASSQAVFLEWNEQFF	TGTGCCAGCAGCCAAGCGGTCTTTCTAGAGTGGAATGAGCAGTTCTTC
TRBV28	TRBJ2-2	NA	NA	CASSFSGPRWGELFF	TGTGCCAGCAGTTTTTCGGGACCCCGGTGGGGGGAGCTGTTTTTT
TRBV5-1	TRBJ2-2	NA	TRBD1	CASSWGQMNTGELFF	TGCGCCAGCAGCTGGGGACAGATGAACACCGGGGAGCTGTTTTTT
TRBV14	TRBJ1-2	once	NA	CASSQGPGAFYGYTF	TGTGCCAGCAGCCAAGGGCCAGGGGCCTTCTATGGCTACACCTTC
TRBV5-4	TRBJ2-6	NA	NA	CASRGYSGANVLTF	TGTGCCAGCAGGGGATACTCTGGGGCCAACGTCCTGACTTTC
TRBV19	TRBJ1-6	NA	NA	CASSIDQGFSPLHF	TGTGCCAGTAGTATAGACCAGGGATTTTCACCCCTCCACTTT
TRBV3-1/TRBV3-2	TRBJ2-1	few	NA	CASSQDLSSSYNEQFF	TGTGCCAGCAGCCAAGACCTCAGCAGCTCCTACAATGAGCAGTTCTTC
TRBV3-1/TRBV3-2	TRBJ2-5	once	TRBD1	CASSLVDRGVRKTQYF	TGTGCCAGCAGCCTAGTGGACAGGGGAGTTCGAAAGACCCAGTACTTC
TRBV5-1	TRBJ1-4	NA	NA	CASPRRSVQLVSNEKLFF	TGCGCCAGCCCGAGGCGCAGCGTTCAACTGGTATCTAATGAAAAACTGTTTTTT
TRBV10-2	TRBJ1-5	NA	NA	CASSEAQGISNQPQHF	TGCGCCAGCAGTGAGGCGCAGGGCATAAGCAATCAGCCCCAGCATTTT
TRBV6-5	TRBJ1-1	NA	NA	CASNADGNTEAFF	TGTGCCAGCAATGCTGACGGGAACACTGAAGCTTTCTTT
TRBV19	TRBJ1-5	NA	TRBD1	CASRNRGKGNQPQHF	TGTGCCAGTAGAAACAGGGGGAAGGGCAATCAGCCCCAGCATTTT
TRBV7-2	TRBJ1-2	once	NA	CASSPRPVRYGYTF	TGTGCCAGCAGCCCACGTCCGGTTCGGTATGGCTACACCTTC
TRBV19	TRBJ1-3	NA	NA	CATSPPGSGNTIYF	TGTGCCACATCTCCCCCGGGCTCTGGAAACACCATATATTTT
TRBV18	TRBJ2-6	NA	TRBD1	CASSPPGSGGRIPGANVLTF	TGTGCCAGCTCACCACCTGGGTCAGGGGGAAGAATTCCTGGGGCCAACGTCCTGACTTTC
TRBV18	TRBJ1-3	NA	NA	CASSPTVSGNTIYF	TGTGCCAGCTCACCGACAGTCTCTGGAAACACCATATATTTT
TRBV29-1	TRBJ2-1	once	TRBD2	CSARPGLDLYNEQFF	TGCAGCGCTCGTCCGGGACTAGACCTGTACAATGAGCAGTTCTTC
TRBV19	TRBJ1-2	NA	TRBD1	CASSIDNPGQELYYGYTF	TGTGCCAGTAGTATAGATAATCCGGGACAGGAGTTGTACTATGGCTACACCTTC
TRBV5-1	TRBJ1-1	NA	NA	CASSLGKGWNTEAFF	TGCGCCAGCAGCTTGGGGAAAGGGTGGAACACTGAAGCTTTCTTT
TRBV19	TRBJ1-1	NA	NA	CASSGTLSNTEAFF	TGTGCCAGTAGTGGCACTTTATCTAACACTGAAGCTTTCTTT
TRBV20-1	TRBJ2-3	NA	NA	CSARVIDTQYF	TGCAGTGCTAGAGTTATAGATACGCAGTATTTT
TRBV19	TRBJ2-7	NA	TRBD1	CASSTGQRNYEQYF	TGTGCCAGTAGTACGGGACAGAGGAACTACGAGCAGTACTTC
TRBV6-5	TRBJ2-1	NA	NA	CASRAPGSEQFF	TGTGCCAGCAGAGCCCCGGGTTCCGAGCAGTTCTTC
TRBV5-1	TRBJ2-1	NA	NA	CASSLQAEQFF	TGCGCCAGCAGCTTACAGGCTGAGCAGTTCTTC
TRBV6-6	TRBJ2-3	NA	NA	CASSHRRDTQYF	TGTGCCAGCAGCCATAGGCGCGATACGCAGTATTTT
TRBV27	TRBJ1-1	NA	TRBD1	CASSGQPQLEAFF	TGTGCCAGCTCGGGACAGCCTCAACTTGAAGCTTTCTTT
TRBV4-1	TRBJ2-1	NA	TRBD2	CASSPSPFSGRASSYNEQFF	TGCGCCAGCAGCCCAAGCCCTTTTAGCGGGAGGGCTAGCTCCTACAATGAGCAGTTCTTC
TRBV5-1	TRBJ1-2	NA	NA	CASSLSGGPGYTF	TGCGCCAGCAGCTTGTCCGGGGGACCTGGCTACACCTTC
TRBV3-1/TRBV3-2	TRBJ2-7	NA	TRBD1	CASSRRDRAYEQYF	TGTGCCAGCAGCCGAAGGGACAGGGCCTACGAGCAGTACTTC
TRBV2	TRBJ2-1	NA	NA	CASSAQGGGYNEQFF	TGTGCCAGCAGCGCGCAGGGTGGAGGCTACAATGAGCAGTTCTTC
TRBV5-5	TRBJ2-2	NA	TRBD1	CASSPTGQRYTGELFF	TGTGCCAGCAGCCCCACGGGACAGAGATACACCGGGGAGCTGTTTTTT
TRBV2	TRBJ2-7	NA	NA	CASSERLDGIEQYF	TGTGCCAGCAGTGAAAGGTTGGACGGAATTGAGCAGTACTTC
TRBV7-9	TRBJ2-7	NA	NA	CASSLSGVVYEQYF	TGTGCCAGCAGCTTATCGGGAGTCGTGTACGAGCAGTACTTC
TRBV6-5	TRBJ2-1	NA	NA	CASSYERSYNEQFF	TGTGCCAGCAGTTACGAACGATCCTACAATGAGCAGTTCTTC